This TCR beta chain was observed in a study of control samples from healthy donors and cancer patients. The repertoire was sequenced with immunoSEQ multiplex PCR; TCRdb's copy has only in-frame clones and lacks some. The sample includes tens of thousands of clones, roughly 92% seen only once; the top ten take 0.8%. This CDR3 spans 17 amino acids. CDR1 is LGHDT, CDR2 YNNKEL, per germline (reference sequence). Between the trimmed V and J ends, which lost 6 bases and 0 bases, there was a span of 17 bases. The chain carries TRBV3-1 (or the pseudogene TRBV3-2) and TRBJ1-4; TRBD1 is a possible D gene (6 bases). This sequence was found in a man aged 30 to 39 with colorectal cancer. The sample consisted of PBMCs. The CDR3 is CASSPRGMVATNEKLFF. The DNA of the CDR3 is TGTGCCAGCAGTCCAAGGGGGATGGTTGCAACTAATGAAAAACTGTTTTTT.